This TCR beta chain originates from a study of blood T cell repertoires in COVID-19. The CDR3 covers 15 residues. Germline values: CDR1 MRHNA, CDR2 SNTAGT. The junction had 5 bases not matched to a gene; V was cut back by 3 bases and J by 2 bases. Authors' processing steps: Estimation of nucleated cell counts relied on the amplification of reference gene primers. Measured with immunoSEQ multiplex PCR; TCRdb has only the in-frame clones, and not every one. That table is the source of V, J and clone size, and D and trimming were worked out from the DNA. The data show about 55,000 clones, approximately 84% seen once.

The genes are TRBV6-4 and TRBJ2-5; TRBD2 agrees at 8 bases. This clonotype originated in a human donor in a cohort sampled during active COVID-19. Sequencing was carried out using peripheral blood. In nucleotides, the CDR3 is TGTGCCAGCAGTGAGGGACTAGATGGGCAAGAGACCCAGTACTTC. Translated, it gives CASSEGLDGQETQYF.